Listed below are T cell receptor beta chains from one sample, sequenced in a study of tumor-infiltrating lymphocytes in primary liver carcinoma. TCRdb itself ran the multiplex PCR reads through MiXCR, one entry per CDR3 protein. The top ten clones hold 15% to 20% of a sample with about 310,000 distinct CDR3 sequences, about three fifths of them seen once. The sequenced sample was peripheral blood. Receptors originate from a woman aged 25 to 39 with primary liver carcinoma and hepatitis B virus infection. Both conserved end residues are part of each CDR3. The D gene is left open where the match is weak. The listing skips clone size in some rows; elsewhere it reads once, few, many or a size class.

TRBV23-1	NA	few	TRBJ2-3	TGCGCCAGCAACGGGCGGGATCGGGGGACAGATACGCAGTATTTT	CASNGRDRGTDTQYF
TRBV11-2	NA	NA	TRBJ2-5	TGTGCCGGCAGCTTATCAGGGCATGGCGAGACCCAGTACTTC	CAGSLSGHGETQYF
TRBV6-1	NA	few	TRBJ1-5	TGTGCCAGCATCAGACAGGCGAGCAATCAGCCCCAGCATTTT	CASIRQASNQPQHF
TRBV11-2	TRBD1	NA	TRBJ2-1	TGTGCAATTAGCTCAGGACAGGGTCTTTTCTTC	CAISSGQGLFF
TRBV29-1	NA	NA	TRBJ2-1	TGCAGCGTTGTGGAGACCTCGAGCGTCAATGAGCAGTTCTTC	CSVVETSSVNEQFF
TRBV13	TRBD2	NA	TRBJ2-2	TGTGCCAGCAGCTTAGGGCTAGCGGGCGCGAACACCGGGGAGCTGTCTTTT	CASSLGLAGANTGELSF
TRBV11-2	NA	NA	TRBJ1-2	TGTGCCAGCAGCCCGAGAGAGGGTGGCTATGGCTACACCTTC	CASSPREGGYGYTF
TRBV11-2	NA	NA	TRBJ2-1	TGTGCCAGCAGCTTATTTATCCCAATAAACAATGTGCAGTTCTTC	CASSLFIPINNVQFF
TRBV29-1	NA	NA	TRBJ1-1	TGCAGCGCCAACATTAGGTGTGAAGCTTTCTTT	CSANIRCEAFF
TRBV28	NA	NA	TRBJ1-4	TGTGCCAGCAGTTTAGGGGGACCAACTAATGAAAAACTGTTTTTT	CASSLGGPTNEKLFF
TRBV4-3	NA	once	TRBJ2-2	TGCGACAGCAGCCAAGCTCTGAACACCGGGGAGCTGTTTTTT	CDSSQALNTGELFF
TRBV4-3	NA	few	TRBJ2-5	TGCGCCAGCAGCCCAAGGGATTCTCAAGAGACCCAGTACTTC	CASSPRDSQETQYF
TRBV5-4	TRBD2	NA	TRBJ2-7	TGTGCCAGCAGCTCCACCGGGACTAGTAACTACGAGCGGTACTTC	CASSSTGTSNYERYF
TRBV11-2	NA	NA	TRBJ2-2	TGTGCCCGCAGCTTTAGAGGTACCGTCACCGGGGAGCTCTTTTTT	CARSFRGTVTGELFF
TRBV4-2	NA	NA	TRBJ2-6	TGTGCCAGCAGCCGAGATAGAATCGCTGGGACCAACGTCCTGACTTTC	CASSRDRIAGTNVLTF
TRBV6-2/TRBV6-3	NA	NA	TRBJ2-7	TGTGCTAGCAGCTCTAGGGTAAACGAGCAGTACTTC	CASSSRVNEQYF
TRBV4-1	NA	NA	TRBJ2-2	TGCGCCGGCAGCCAAACTGCCACGGGGACCGGGGAGCTGTTTTTT	CAGSQTATGTGELFF
TRBV30	NA	NA	TRBJ1-2	TGTGCCTGGAGTCCCATCGTACCAGTTGGCTACACCTTC	CAWSPIVPVGYTF
TRBV11-2	NA	many	TRBJ2-7	TGTGCCAGCAGCTTGGAAGAGCAGTACTTC	CASSLEEQYF
TRBV11-2	TRBD2	NA	TRBJ2-3	TGTGCCAGCAGCCTAGCCCCGGGACTAGCGGGGACAGATACGCCGTATTTT	CASSLAPGLAGTDTPYF
TRBV12-5	NA	NA	TRBJ1-5	TGTGCTAGTGGTATTAACAGGGATAGCAATCAGCCCCAGCATTTT	CASGINRDSNQPQHF
TRBV11-3	NA	NA	TRBJ2-1	TGTGTCAGCTCCCGGGGCTGGAGTCAGAATGAGCAGTTCTTC	CVSSRGWSQNEQFF
TRBV10-3	NA	NA	TRBJ1-2	TGTGCCATCAGCGTCAATTGGGCAGGGAGCGATGGCTACACCTTC	CAISVNWAGSDGYTF
TRBV24-1	NA	NA	TRBJ2-1	TGTGCCACCAGTGTTCTCAGGGAAGGGGACAATGAGCAGTTCTTC	CATSVLREGDNEQFF
TRBV11-2	NA	NA	TRBJ2-7	TGTGCCAGCAGCCCGGACACCCAGTCCTACGAGCAGTACTTC	CASSPDTQSYEQYF
TRBV7-8	TRBD2	NA	TRBJ2-1	TGTGCCAGCAGCTTAGTCCCTAGCGGGATGAGCTCCTACAATGAGCAGTTCTTC	CASSLVPSGMSSYNEQFF
TRBV6-2/TRBV6-3	NA	many	TRBJ2-7	TGTGCCAGCAAGTCAGGGGTAGGCTCCTACGAGCAGTACTTC	CASKSGVGSYEQYF
TRBV12-3/TRBV12-4	NA	NA	TRBJ1-2	TGTGCCAGCAGCACGGGACATGACTATGGCTACACCTTC	CASSTGHDYGYTF
TRBV6-5	TRBD1	many	TRBJ2-1	TGTGCCAGCAGTAACAGGGGAAAGTCCTACAATGAGCAGTTCTTC	CASSNRGKSYNEQFF
TRBV29-1	TRBD2	NA	TRBJ2-1	TGCAGCGTTGAAGCCGGACTAGCGGACTCTTACAATGAGCAGATCTTC	CSVEAGLADSYNEQIF
TRBV11-2	TRBD2	few	TRBJ2-1	TGTGCCAGCAGCTCTCGTCCACCCCTAGCGGGAGGGTCGTCCTATGGGCAATTCTTC	CASSSRPPLAGGSSYGQFF
TRBV6-5	NA	many	TRBJ2-5	TGTGCCAGCAGTTACGGACGGTCCAGCCAAGAGACCCAGTACTTC	CASSYGRSSQETQYF
TRBV29-1	TRBD2	many	TRBJ2-7	TGCAGCGTCGGACTAGCGGGAAACGAGCAGTACTTC	CSVGLAGNEQYF
TRBV12-3/TRBV12-4	NA	few	TRBJ2-1	TGTGCCAGCAGTGGAGACACAGAGAACAATGAGCAGTTCTTC	CASSGDTENNEQFF
TRBV7-8	TRBD2	NA	TRBJ2-3	TGTGCCAGCAGCCTCCCGCGGGGGAGCGGGAGGGCCTCAGATACGCAGTATTTT	CASSLPRGSGRASDTQYF
TRBV7-8	NA	NA	TRBJ2-7	TGTGCCAGTAGCCTTAAGCCTTACGAGCGGTACTTC	CASSLKPYERYF
TRBV6-5	NA	few	TRBJ2-4	TGTGCCAGCGGCAACGGGCGCCGGAGGTACTTC	CASGNGRRRYF
TRBV6-5	NA	few	TRBJ1-6	TGTGCCAGCACGGGACATAGTAATTCACCCCTCCACTTT	CASTGHSNSPLHF
TRBV6-2/TRBV6-3	NA	NA	TRBJ2-7	TGTGCCAGCAGTTCGTACGGACCTGGCGAGCAGTACTTC	CASSSYGPGEQYF
TRBV11-2	TRBD1	many	TRBJ2-1	TGTGCCAGCATTCCCCCAGGGGGCGATGAGCAGTTCTTC	CASIPPGGDEQFF
TRBV12-3/TRBV12-4	NA	NA	TRBJ1-1	TGTGCCAGCAGTTTGGGGCCCCGGGCGAGGGGTACTAAAGCTTTCTTT	CASSLGPRARGTKAFF
TRBV28	TRBD2	once	TRBJ2-3	TGTGCCAGCCTACCCCCGACTAGCGGAGGAATAACAGATACGCAGTATTTT	CASLPPTSGGITDTQYF
TRBV29-1	NA	NA	TRBJ2-5	TGCAGCGTTGAAGGAGGACTTATCGGCACCGGAGAGACCCACTACTTC	CSVEGGLIGTGETHYF
TRBV30	NA	NA	TRBJ2-6	TGTGTCTGGGGCAGGGGTTCAGGGGCCAACGTCCTGACTTTC	CVWGRGSGANVLTF
TRBV12-3/TRBV12-4	TRBD1	many	TRBJ1-4	TGTGCCAGCACCGAGCGGACAGGGACTAATGAAAAACTGTTTTTT	CASTERTGTNEKLFF
TRBV4-1	NA	NA	TRBJ2-5	TGCGCCAGCAGCGCTATAGGGATGCAGACCCAGTACTTC	CASSAIGMQTQYF
TRBV12-3/TRBV12-4	NA	few	TRBJ1-1	TGTGCCAGCAGCCAGGATCCCGATCGAGCAGCTTTCTTT	CASSQDPDRAAFF
TRBV11-2	NA	NA	TRBJ1-6	TGTGCCAGCAGCCACAGAGGGCCCGAGAACTCCTATAATTCACCCCTCCACTTT	CASSHRGPENSYNSPLHF